The source of this T cell receptor beta chain is a study of tumor and adjacent non-tumor tissue in lung cancer. Study-level findings and limits: In normal lung, the top 100 clones were significantly more dominant than in tumor. Significantly higher TCR diversity was found in tumor than normal lung.

Three rounds of nested PCR, following a modified ARM-PCR protocol, produced the TCRbeta library. TCRdb re-called the multiplex PCR reads through MiXCR, storing one row per CDR3 protein. The sample lists about 48,000 distinct CDR3 sequences, around 60% occurring once. Per germline, CDR1 WNHNN and CDR2 SYGVQD (reference sequence). The CDR3 is 15 amino acids. Worth noting for this clonotype: Its antigen is still unknown. Since a much larger clone is just one base distant, this may be a read error.

This sample's RNA came from whole unsorted tissue. More than 3 cm separated this lung sample from the edge of the tumor. This TCR was sampled from a woman in her 70s with non-small cell lung cancer. Material: distant non-tumor lung tissue. This chain connects TRBV10-1 to TRBJ2-1; 9 bases are shared with TRBD1. CDR3 loop: CASSETGTGSNEQLF. CDR3 in DNA: TGCGCCAGCAGTGAAACCGGGACAGGGAGCAATGAGCAGCTCTTC.